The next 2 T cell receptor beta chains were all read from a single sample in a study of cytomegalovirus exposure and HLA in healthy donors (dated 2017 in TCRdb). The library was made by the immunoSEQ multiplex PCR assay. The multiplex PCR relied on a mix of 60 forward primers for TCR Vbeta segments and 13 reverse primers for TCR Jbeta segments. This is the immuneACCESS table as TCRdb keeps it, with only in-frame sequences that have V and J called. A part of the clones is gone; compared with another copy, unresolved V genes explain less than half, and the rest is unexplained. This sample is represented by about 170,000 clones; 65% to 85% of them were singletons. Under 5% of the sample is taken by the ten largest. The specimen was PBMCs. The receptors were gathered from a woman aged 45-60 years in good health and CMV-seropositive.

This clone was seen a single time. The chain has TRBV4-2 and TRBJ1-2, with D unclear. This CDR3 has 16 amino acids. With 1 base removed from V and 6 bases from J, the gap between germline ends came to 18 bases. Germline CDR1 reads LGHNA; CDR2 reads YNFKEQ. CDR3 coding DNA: TGTGCCAGCAGCCAAGGAGAGAGGCCCGAGAACCATGGCTACACCTTC. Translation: CASSQGERPENHGYTF.

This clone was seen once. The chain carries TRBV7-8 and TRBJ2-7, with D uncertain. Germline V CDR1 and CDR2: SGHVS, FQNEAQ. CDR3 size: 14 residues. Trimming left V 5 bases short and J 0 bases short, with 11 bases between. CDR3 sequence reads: CASSPAASSYEQYF. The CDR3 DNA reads TGTGCCAGCAGCCCCGCGGCAAGCTCCTACGAGCAGTACTTC.